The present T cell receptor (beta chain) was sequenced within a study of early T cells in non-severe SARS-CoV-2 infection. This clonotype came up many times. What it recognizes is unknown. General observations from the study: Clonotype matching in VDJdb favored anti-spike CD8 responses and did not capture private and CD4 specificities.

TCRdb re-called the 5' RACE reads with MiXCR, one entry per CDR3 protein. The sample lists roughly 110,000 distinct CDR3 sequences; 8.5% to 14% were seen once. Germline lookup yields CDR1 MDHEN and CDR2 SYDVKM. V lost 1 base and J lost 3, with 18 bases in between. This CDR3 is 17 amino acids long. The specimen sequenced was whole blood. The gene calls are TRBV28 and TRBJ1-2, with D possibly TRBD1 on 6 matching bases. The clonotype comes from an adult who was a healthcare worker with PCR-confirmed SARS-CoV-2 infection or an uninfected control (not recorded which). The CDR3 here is CASSLYAGDRGYYGYTF. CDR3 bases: TGTGCCAGCAGTTTATACGCAGGGGATCGCGGATACTATGGCTACACCTTC.